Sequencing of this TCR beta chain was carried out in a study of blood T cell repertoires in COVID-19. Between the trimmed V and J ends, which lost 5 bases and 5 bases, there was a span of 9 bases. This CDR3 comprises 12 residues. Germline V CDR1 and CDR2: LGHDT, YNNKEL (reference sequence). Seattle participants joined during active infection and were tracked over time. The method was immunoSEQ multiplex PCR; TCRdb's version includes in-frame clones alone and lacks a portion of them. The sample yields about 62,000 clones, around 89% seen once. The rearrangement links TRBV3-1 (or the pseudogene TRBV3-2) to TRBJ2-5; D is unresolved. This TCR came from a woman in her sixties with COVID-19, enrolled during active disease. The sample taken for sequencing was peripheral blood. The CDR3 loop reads CASSVSGETQYF. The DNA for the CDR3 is TGTGCCAGCAGCGTTTCAGGCGAGACCCAGTACTTC.